The clone carrying this TCR beta chain was detected once. No antigen is known for it. The CDR3 contains 12 residues. V dropped 8 bases and J dropped 4 bases, with 11 bases sitting between them. Germline V gene lookup returns CDR1 MNHNS and CDR2 SASEGT. This record belongs to a study of cytomegalovirus exposure and HLA in healthy donors. Across the whole study: Unique TCRs from HLA-typed donors, some 85 million of them, were held in an early data release. Overall study results and limits: The authors excluded some V segments, including TRBV6-2 and TRBV6-3, as indistinguishable. It was confirmed in vitro that three of the CMV-associated chains were specific for CMV antigens.

The PCR was carried out with 60 Vbeta primers and 13 Jbeta primers. The repertoire was sequenced with immunoSEQ multiplex PCR; TCRdb's copy has only in-frame clones and lacks some. The sample has roughly 190,000 clones, around 90% seen once; the top ten hold approximately 1.7%. The rearrangement uses TRBV6-1 and TRBJ1-2; D perhaps matches TRBD1 (5 bases). The specimen sequenced was PBMCs. The receptor was derived from a woman younger than 30 in good health and CMV-seronegative. The CDR3 sequence: CASGGTSYGYTF. The CDR3 DNA is TGTGCCAGCGGCGGGACGAGCTATGGCTACACCTTC.